This T cell receptor (beta chain) was recovered during a study of blood T cell repertoires in COVID-19. On the study more broadly: The United States, Italy and Spain supplied acute and convalescent COVID-19 samples. Sources were T cells, B-cell-depleted T cells, or PBMCs; the material itself was cDNA or gDNA.

This CDR3 comprises 16 residues. Trimming took 5 bases from V and 2 from J, leaving 16 bases between them. Per germline, CDR1 SEHNR and CDR2 FQNEAQ (reference sequence). TCRdb's copy holds only in-frame clones and misses some; the assay was immunoSEQ multiplex PCR. The sample has 200,000 to 250,000 clones, roughly 75% seen once; the top ten hold 5.5%. The sequenced material came from peripheral blood. The chain is built from TRBV7-9 and TRBJ2-1; the D is unclear. The receptor was derived from an older woman with acute or convalescent COVID-19. The CDR3, as DNA: TGTGCCAGCAGCCAATTATTGCCAGGCCCCTACAATGAGCAGTTCTTC. It codes for CASSQLLPGPYNEQFF.